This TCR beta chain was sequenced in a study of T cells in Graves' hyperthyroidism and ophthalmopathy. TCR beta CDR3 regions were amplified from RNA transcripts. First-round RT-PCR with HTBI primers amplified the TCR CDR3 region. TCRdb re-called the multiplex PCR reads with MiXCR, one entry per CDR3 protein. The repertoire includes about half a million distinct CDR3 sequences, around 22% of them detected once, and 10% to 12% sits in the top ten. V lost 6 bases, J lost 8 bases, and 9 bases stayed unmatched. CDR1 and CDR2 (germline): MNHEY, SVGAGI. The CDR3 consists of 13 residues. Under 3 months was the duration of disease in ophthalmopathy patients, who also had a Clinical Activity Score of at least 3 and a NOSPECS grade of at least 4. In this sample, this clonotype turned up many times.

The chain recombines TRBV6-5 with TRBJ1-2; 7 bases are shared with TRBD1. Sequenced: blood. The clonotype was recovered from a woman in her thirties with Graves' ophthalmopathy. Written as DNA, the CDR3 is TGTGCCAGCAGATCGACAGGGATGTGGGGCTACACCTTC. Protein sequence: CASRSTGMWGYTF.